This TCR beta chain appears in the sequencing data of a study of regulatory T cells in long-lasting Graves disease. The ends were cut back, 2 bases at V and 7 bases at J, with 14 bases in the middle. The CDR3 consists of 14 residues. Germline V gives CDR1 MNHEY, CDR2 SMNVEV (reference sequence). Time point in this sample: newly diagnosed GD, antithyroid drugs for less than 3 months. Making the TCR library involved RNA that had been extracted from PBMCs. In its sample, this clonotype was seen once. With iRepertoire HTBI primers and Arm-PCR of CDR3 regions, TCR beta libraries were built. TCRdb independently ran MiXCR on the multiplex PCR reads; one entry per CDR3 protein. In the table there are approximately 470,000 distinct CDR3 sequences, about 17% of which are singletons. These data were also reused for a study on T cells in Graves' hyperthyroidism and ophthalmopathy. That paper states: No progression to ophthalmopathy during 18 months of follow-up defined stable disease.

The specimen comprised peripheral blood mononuclear cells (PBMCs), sampled at new diagnosis, from a patient treated with antithyroid drugs. This sequence originates from a man aged 35 to 55 with Graves disease. The rearrangement uses TRBV27 and TRBJ1-2; D unclear. The CDR3 region is CASSLGGRVGGYTF. For the CDR3, the DNA is TGTGCCAGCAGTTTAGGCGGGAGAGTCGGTGGCTACACCTTC.